This note documents a single TCR beta chain sequence. TCRdb reanalysed the 5' RACE reads using MiXCR and keeps one entry per CDR3 protein. The sample lists fewer than 900,000 distinct CDR3 sequences, roughly 20% occurring once. This sample is part of a study of identical twins. The CDR3 runs 12 residues. Trimming took off 6 bases at V and 11 bases at J, with 11 bases between the two ends. These same records also appear under a second study, on T cells expressing NK-cell markers.

The sequenced sample consisted of PBMCs. The chain carries TRBV12-3 or TRBV12-4 and TRBJ1-6, with D perhaps matching TRBD1 (6 bases). The clonotype was recovered from a woman between 18 and 30 years old in good health. This chain's CDR3 is CASSKQGAPLHF. The CDR3 coding sequence is TGTGCCAGCAGCAAACAGGGAGCACCCCTCCACTTT.